Below are 9 T cell receptor beta chains sequenced from a single sample in a study of human T cells and chemical hapten exposure. Each CDR3 protein is one row after TCRdb ran MiXCR on the 5' RACE reads. The repertoire holds tens of thousands of distinct CDR3 sequences, approximately 15% seen once, with 6.5% to 7% in the top ten. Before extraction, the whole blood was not fractionated, and total RNA was taken from it. The receptors here all came from a female donor in good health.

This clonotype was seen many times. The V call is TRBV27, the J call TRBJ1-1; 8 bases align to TRBD1. The CDR3 sequence is 13 residues long. The germline CDR1 and CDR2 sequences are MNHEY and SMNVEV (reference sequence). With 8 bases clipped from V and 4 bases from J, the junction kept 6 bases outside the gene matches. The CDR3 DNA reads as TGTGCCAGCCCGGACAGGGCGCCCACTGAAGCTTTCTTT. It translates to CASPDRAPTEAFF.

V is TRBV15 and J is TRBJ1-3; D ambiguous. V was pared by 7 bases and J by 0 bases, with 7 bases between. This CDR3 has 13 residues. CDR1 and CDR2 (germline): LNHNV, YYDKDF (reference sequence). The CDR3 DNA reads TGTGCCACCAACCAAGGCTCTGGAAACACCATATATTTT. It translates to CATNQGSGNTIYF.

V is TRBV6-6 and J is TRBJ1-1; 7 bases map to TRBD1. Per the germline V gene, CDR1 is MNHNY and CDR2 is SVGAGI (reference sequence). The CDR3 runs to 12 residues. J gave up 8 bases and V 6 bases, and 6 bases lay outside the gene matches. The CDR3, as DNA: TGTGCCAGCAGCGAGACAGGGCCCGAAGCTTTCTTT. The encoded protein is CASSETGPEAFF.

This clonotype came up a few times. V usage is TRBV20-1 and J usage is TRBJ1-1, with 11 bases that match TRBD1. Losses at the gene ends were 6 bases for V and 3 bases for J; bases not matched to a gene: 12. The CDR3 runs to 16 residues. Germline values: CDR1 DFQATT, CDR2 SNEGSKA (reference sequence). CDR3 loop: CSASPRTGGLYTEAFF. CDR3 sequence (DNA): TGCAGTGCGTCCCCCCGGACAGGGGGCCTCTACACTGAAGCTTTCTTT.

There are many counts of this clonotype. This chain joins TRBV30 and TRBJ1-5, with D hard to call. Germline CDR1 and CDR2: GTSNPN and SVGIG (reference sequence). Deletions cut 0 bases from V and 3 bases from J, with 6 bases between. CDR3 length equals 13 residues. CDR3 coding DNA: TGTGCCTGGAGTGTACAGATCAATCAGCCCCAGCATTTT. Its translation is CAWSVQINQPQHF.

This sequence joins TRBV2 and TRBJ2-7; 12 positions agree with TRBD1. V lost 3 bases, J lost 2 bases, and 5 bases stayed unmatched. Germline CDR1 is SNHLY and CDR2 is FYNNEI. CDR3 length equals 16 residues. CDR3 sequence (DNA): TGTGCCAGCAGTGATACCGGGACAGGGGGCCCCTACGAGCAGTACTTC. It specifies CASSDTGTGGPYEQYF.

This clonotype has a handful of counts. V and J are TRBV20-1 and TRBJ2-7, with D possibly matching TRBD2 (8 bases). The CDR3 has 13 amino acids. V shed 3 bases and J shed 5 bases, with 14 bases lying between them. In germline, CDR1 is DFQATT, CDR2 SNEGSKA (reference sequence). The DNA for the CDR3 is TGCAGTGCTAGTCGGGAGGGGGCCAACGAGCAGTACTTC. Its protein is CSASREGANEQYF.

This rearrangement joins TRBV11-2 to TRBJ2-7; 9 nucleotides match TRBD1. Germline V lookup: CDR1 SGHAT, CDR2 FQNNGV. CDR3 size: 14 residues. The V and J ends lost 3 bases and 4 bases, in that order; junction bases with no gene match: 4. CDR3 DNA: TGTGCCAGCAGCTTGGGGACAGGGTTATACGAGCAGTACTTC. Encoded protein: CASSLGTGLYEQYF.

This clonotype has more than one count but fewer than ten. This rearrangement joins TRBV14 to TRBJ2-3; tentative D call: TRBD2 (6 bases). CDR3 length equals 14 residues. V was trimmed by 1 base and J by 6 bases, leaving 11 bases between them. Germline-derived CDR1 and CDR2 are SGHDN and FVKESK. CDR3 loop: CASSQAPGVDTQYF. CDR3 sequence (DNA): TGTGCCAGCAGCCAAGCCCCGGGGGTCGATACGCAGTATTTT. Full variable domain (outside the CDR3, taken from reference TRBV14 and TRBJ2-3): EAGVTQFPSHSVIEKGQTVTLRCDPISGHDNLYWYRRVMGKEIKFLLHFVKESKQDESGMPNNRFLAERTGGTYSTLKVQPAELEDSGVYFCASSQAPGVDTQYFGPGTRLTVL.